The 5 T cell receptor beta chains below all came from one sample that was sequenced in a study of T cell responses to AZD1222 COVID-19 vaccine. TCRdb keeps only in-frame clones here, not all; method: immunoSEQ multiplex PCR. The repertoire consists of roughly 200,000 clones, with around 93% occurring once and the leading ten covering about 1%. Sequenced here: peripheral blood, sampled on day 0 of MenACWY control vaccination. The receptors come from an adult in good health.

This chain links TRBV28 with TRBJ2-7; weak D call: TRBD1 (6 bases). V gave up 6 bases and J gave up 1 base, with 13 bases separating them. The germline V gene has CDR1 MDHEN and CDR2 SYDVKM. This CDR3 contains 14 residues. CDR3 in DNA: TGTGCCAGCAGGACAGGTCCTGGGTCCTACGAGCAGTACTTC. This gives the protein CASRTGPGSYEQYF.

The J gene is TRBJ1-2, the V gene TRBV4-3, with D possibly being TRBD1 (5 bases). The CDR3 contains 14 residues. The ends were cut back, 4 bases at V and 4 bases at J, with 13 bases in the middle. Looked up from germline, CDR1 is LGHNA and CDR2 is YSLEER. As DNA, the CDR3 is TGCGCCAGCAGCCGGGACCTCAACCCCTATGGCTACACCTTC. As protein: CASSRDLNPYGYTF.

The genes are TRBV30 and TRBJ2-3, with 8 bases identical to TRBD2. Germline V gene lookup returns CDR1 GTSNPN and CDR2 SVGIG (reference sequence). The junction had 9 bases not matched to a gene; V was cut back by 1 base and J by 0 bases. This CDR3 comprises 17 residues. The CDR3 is CAWSARTSSPSTDTQYF. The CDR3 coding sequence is TGTGCCTGGAGTGCGAGGACTAGCTCCCCAAGCACAGATACGCAGTATTTT.

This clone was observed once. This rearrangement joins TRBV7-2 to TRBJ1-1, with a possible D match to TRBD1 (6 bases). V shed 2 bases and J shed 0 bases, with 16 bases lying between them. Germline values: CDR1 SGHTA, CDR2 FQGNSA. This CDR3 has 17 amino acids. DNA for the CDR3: TGTGCCAGCAGCTTAAGACCGACAGGCTACATGAACACTGAAGCTTTCTTT. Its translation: CASSLRPTGYMNTEAFF.

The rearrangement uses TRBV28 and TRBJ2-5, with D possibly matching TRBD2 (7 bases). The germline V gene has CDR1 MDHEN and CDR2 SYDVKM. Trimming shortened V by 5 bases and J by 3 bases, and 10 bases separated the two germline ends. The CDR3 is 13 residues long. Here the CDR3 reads CASSRGGEETQYF. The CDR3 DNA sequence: TGTGCCAGCAGTAGGGGGGGCGAAGAGACCCAGTACTTC.